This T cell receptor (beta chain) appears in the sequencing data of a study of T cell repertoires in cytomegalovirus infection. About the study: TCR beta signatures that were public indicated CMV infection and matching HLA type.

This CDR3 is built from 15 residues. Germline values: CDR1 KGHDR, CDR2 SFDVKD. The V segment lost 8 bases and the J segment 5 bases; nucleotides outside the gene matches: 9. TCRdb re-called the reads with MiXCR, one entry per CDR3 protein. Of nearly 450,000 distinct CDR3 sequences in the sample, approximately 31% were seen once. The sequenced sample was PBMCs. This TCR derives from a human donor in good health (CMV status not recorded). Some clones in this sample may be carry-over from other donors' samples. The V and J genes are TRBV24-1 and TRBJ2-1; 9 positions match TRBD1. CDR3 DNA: TGTGCCACCACTCCTTCCGGGACAGGGAACAATGAGCAGTTCTTC. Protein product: CATTPSGTGNNEQFF.